One and the same sample provided the 32 T cell receptor beta chains below, sequenced in a study of OX40 agonist ivuxolimab in advanced cancers. Assay: immunoSEQ multiplex PCR; the TCRdb copy retains only in-frame clones and omits some. The table records 70,000 to 85,000 clones, 94% of them present only once. This sample comprised CD4+ or CD8+ T cells sorted from blood, obtained in a trial of the OX40 agonist ivuxolimab. The receptor set was obtained from an adult with an advanced solid tumor such as melanoma, head and neck, liver or kidney cancer.

The chain combines TRBV4-2 with TRBJ1-2; the match to TRBD1 covers 9 bases. Losses at the gene ends were 3 bases for V and 2 bases for J; bases not matched to a gene: 4. Looked up from germline, CDR1 is LGHNA and CDR2 is YNFKEQ. The CDR3 is made up of 15 amino acids. The DNA of the CDR3 is TGTGCCAGCAGCCATCCCGGACAGGGGAACTATGGCTACACCTTC. Protein sequence: CASSHPGQGNYGYTF.

A single count supports this clone. V and J are TRBV2 and TRBJ2-1, with D unclear. The CDR3 runs to 11 residues. Trimming left V 2 bases short and J 10 bases short, with 6 bases between. Germline values: CDR1 SNHLY, CDR2 FYNNEI. For the CDR3, the DNA is TGTGCCAGCAGTGAACAGGCCGAGCAGTTCTTC. Its protein is CASSEQAEQFF. The variable domain in full, with the rest retrieved from reference TRBV2 and TRBJ2-1, is EPEVTQTPSHQVTQMGQEVILRCVPISNHLYFYWYRQILGQKVEFLVSFYNNEISEKSEIFDDQFSVERPDGSNFTLKIRSTKLEDSAMYFCASSEQAEQFFGPGTRLTVL.

With regard to this clone: Other DNA sequences within the sample encode an identical CDR3. This chain connects TRBV18 to TRBJ2-7, with TRBD1 matching over 8 bases. Germline V gives CDR1 KGHSH, CDR2 LQKENI. V was pared by 5 bases and J by 2 bases, with 11 bases of the junction left unmatched. This CDR3 has 16 amino acids. In DNA, the CDR3 is TGTGCCAGCTCATCCAAGACAGGGGAAGGTGCCTACGAGCAGTACTTC. As protein: CASSSKTGEGAYEQYF.

The genes are TRBV11-1 and TRBJ2-1; D might be TRBD1 or TRBD2, each matching 7 bases. In germline, CDR1 is SGHAT, CDR2 FQDESV (reference sequence). The CDR3 loop spans 16 amino acids. Trimming left V 1 base short and J 6 bases short, with 16 bases between. CDR3 sequence: CASSLEGGTAVNEQFF. The CDR3, as DNA: TGTGCCAGCAGCTTAGAGGGAGGGACAGCAGTCAATGAGCAGTTCTTC. The variable domain in full, completed from reference TRBV11-1 and TRBJ2-1, reads EAEVAQSPRYKITEKSQAVAFWCDPISGHATLYWYRQILGQGPELLVQFQDESVVDDSQLPKDRFSAERLKGVDSTLKIQPAELGDSAMYLCASSLEGGTAVNEQFFGPGTRLTVL.

The chain has TRBV7-9 and TRBJ2-2; D might be TRBD1 (6 bases). Germline values: CDR1 SEHNR, CDR2 FQNEAQ (reference sequence). CDR3 size: 16 residues. V was cut by 3 bases and J by 5 bases, with 16 bases left in between. In DNA form, the CDR3 reads TGTGCCAGCAGCTTCCCTCTACAGGGTGGTACCGGGGAGCTGTTTTTT. Translating gives CASSFPLQGGTGELFF.

In its sample, this clone was seen once. The chain couples TRBV7-8 to TRBJ2-7; 7 bases agree with TRBD1. Germline CDR1 SGHVS, CDR2 FQNEAQ. Losses at the gene ends were 3 bases for V and 2 bases for J; bases not matched to a gene: 13. The CDR3 loop spans 17 amino acids. Here the CDR3 reads CASSFWPGQTTPYEQYF. DNA of the CDR3: TGTGCCAGCAGCTTCTGGCCGGGACAGACGACCCCCTACGAGCAGTACTTC.

The rearrangement uses TRBV7-6 and TRBJ2-5; D not resolved. This CDR3 has 13 residues. The germline V gene has CDR1 SGHVS and CDR2 FNYEAQ. Trimming removed 1 base from V and 2 bases from J, with 5 bases in between. Here the CDR3 DNA reads TGTGCCAGCAGCTTAGGGGGTCAAGAGACCCAGTACTTC. Amino acid sequence: CASSLGGQETQYF.

This clone is medium-sized. The chain recombines TRBV15 with TRBJ2-7; possible D gene TRBD1, 6 bases. V was pared by 0 bases and J by 4 bases, with 7 bases between. Germline V gene sequence: CDR1 LNHNV, CDR2 YYDKDF (reference sequence). The CDR3 spans 13 residues. CDR3 sequence reads: CATSRERGYEQYF. The CDR3 DNA is TGTGCCACCAGCAGAGAAAGGGGGTACGAGCAGTACTTC.

The chain combines TRBV4-3 with TRBJ1-1; D not certain. Looked up from germline, CDR1 is LGHNA and CDR2 is YSLEER. Trimming left V 0 bases short and J 0 bases short, with 8 bases between. The CDR3 spans 15 residues. The CDR3 region is CASSQERLMNTEAFF. CDR3 bases: TGCGCCAGCAGCCAAGAACGGTTAATGAACACTGAAGCTTTCTTT.

V is TRBV4-3 and J is TRBJ1-2, with 7 bases matching TRBD1. The germline V gene has CDR1 LGHNA and CDR2 YSLEER. The ends lost 3 bases at V and 8 bases at J; junction bases unmatched: 12. The length of the CDR3 is 15 residues. CDR3 DNA sequence: TGCGCCAGCAGCCATGAACAGGGGATGTCGGACGGCTACACCTTC. This encodes CASSHEQGMSDGYTF.

The rearrangement links TRBV7-2 to TRBJ1-5; a possible D gene is TRBD1 (5 bases). V dropped 5 bases and J dropped 6 bases, with 14 bases sitting between them. This CDR3 is 14 amino acids long. Germline V CDR1 and CDR2: SGHTA, FQGNSA. The CDR3 DNA reads TGTGCCAGCAGCACCCGGGGCACAGGTCAGCCCCAGCATTTT. Translation gives CASSTRGTGQPQHF.

The chain is built from TRBV9 and TRBJ2-6; no clear D gene. Germline-derived CDR1 and CDR2 are SGDLS and YYNGEE. Trimming shortened V by 0 bases and J by 4 bases, and 2 bases separated the two germline ends. The CDR3 totals 13 residues. The CDR3 loop reads CASSVDGANVLTF. The CDR3 coding sequence is TGTGCCAGCAGCGTAGACGGGGCCAACGTCCTGACTTTC.

V and J are TRBV6-5 and TRBJ2-2; D is undetermined. CDR3 length: 11 residues. Germline V gene data show CDR1 as MNHEY and CDR2 as SVGAGI. The V and J ends lost 2 bases and 9 bases respectively, with 4 bases between them. The CDR3 spells CASSYGRELFF. The CDR3 region has the DNA TGTGCCAGCAGTTACGGGAGGGAGCTGTTTTTT.

The J gene is TRBJ2-3, the V gene TRBV23-1; TRBD2 aligns across 9 bases. TRBV23-1 is given ORF status, its function remaining uncertain. The ends lost 4 bases at V and 2 bases at J; junction bases unmatched: 16. The CDR3 consists of 19 residues. The CDR3, as DNA: TGCGCCAGCAGTCGGTGCGGGAGGGCTACCCTATCCCCCACAGATACGCAGTATTTT. As protein: CASSRCGRATLSPTDTQYF.

J is TRBJ2-3 and V is TRBV13, with 12 bases lining up with TRBD2. The CDR3 consists of 17 residues. The V gene end was trimmed by 5 bases and the J gene end by 4 bases; junction bases not matched to a gene: 10. CDR1 and CDR2 from the germline V gene are PRHDT and FYEKMQ (reference sequence). This CDR3 reads CASSLRLAGDQADTQYF. The CDR3 nucleotides are TGTGCCAGCAGCCTAAGACTAGCGGGAGATCAGGCAGATACGCAGTATTTT.

This clone was recorded only once. V usage is TRBV11-1 and J usage is TRBJ1-1; D is unclear. The CDR3 is 14 amino acids. Germline V gene lookup returns CDR1 SGHAT and CDR2 FQDESV (reference sequence). The ends were cut back, 2 bases at V and 2 bases at J, with 9 bases in the middle. The CDR3 spells CASSLMSSNTEAFF. The CDR3 DNA is TGTGCCAGCAGCTTAATGTCTTCTAACACTGAAGCTTTCTTT.

The V call is TRBV5-8, the J call TRBJ1-2, with 9 bases that match TRBD1. This CDR3 spans 14 amino acids. V shed 7 bases, J shed 4 bases, and the junction held 8 bases outside the gene matches. The germline V gene has CDR1 SGHTS and CDR2 YDEGEE. CDR3 sequence (DNA): TGTGCCAGCCGATACAGGGGGCTGAGCTATGGCTACACCTTC. It encodes CASRYRGLSYGYTF.

CDR3 in amino acids: CASSGGTYSNQPQHF. DNA for the CDR3: TGTGCCAGCAGTGGGGGGACTTATAGCAATCAGCCCCAGCATTTT. J is TRBJ1-5 and V is TRBV27, with a weak D call TRBD1 (5 bases). CDR3 size: 15 residues. Per the germline V gene, CDR1 is MNHEY and CDR2 is SMNVEV (reference sequence). V gave up 5 bases and J gave up 0 bases, with 11 bases separating them.

The chain carries TRBV10-3 and TRBJ2-1; a weak D match, TRBD2 (5 bases). V lost 0 bases to trimming and J lost 3 bases, with 12 bases between them. The CDR3 has 16 residues. From germline, CDR1 is ENHRY and CDR2 SYGVKD. CDR3 bases: TGTGCCATCAGTGAGTCCCCGGGGTTCGACTACAATGAGCAGTTCTTC. Its protein product is CAISESPGFDYNEQFF.

V is TRBV30 and J is TRBJ2-3; D gene unclear. The V end was cut by 2 bases, the J end by 1 base, with 10 bases between. This CDR3 is built from 14 residues. Germline V gives CDR1 GTSNPN, CDR2 SVGIG (reference sequence). CDR3 amino acids: CAWSTTGRTDTQYF. In nucleotides, the CDR3 is TGTGCCTGGAGTACAACCGGCCGCACAGATACGCAGTATTTT.

The chain combines TRBV6-6 with TRBJ2-7, with 7 bases aligning to TRBD2. Unmatched junction bases numbered 2, after V lost 8 bases and J lost 4 bases. This CDR3 region has 11 residues. Germline V gene data show CDR1 as MNHNY and CDR2 as SVGAGI (reference sequence). CDR3 amino acids: CASWRGYEQYF. The CDR3 DNA reads as TGTGCCAGCTGGCGGGGGTACGAGCAGTACTTC.

This rearrangement joins TRBV5-6 to TRBJ2-5; possibly TRBD2 for D (5 bases). The length of the CDR3 is 14 residues. Trimming shortened V by 5 bases and J by 11 bases, and 22 bases separated the two germline ends. CDR1 is SGHDT, CDR2 YYEEEE, per germline. Here the CDR3 reads CASSPVSGYMGQYF. In nucleotides, the CDR3 is TGTGCCAGCAGTCCGGTAAGCGGCTACATGGGGCAGTACTTC. Complete variable domain (other parts from reference TRBV5-6 and TRBJ2-5): DAGVTQSPTHLIKTRGQQVTLRCSPKSGHDTVSWYQQALGQGPQFIFQYYEEEERQRGNFPDRFSGHQFPNYSSELNVNALLLGDSALYLCASSPVSGYMGQYFGPGTRLLVL.

J is TRBJ2-3 and V is TRBV7-9, with D perhaps matching TRBD1 or TRBD2 (6 bases each). The CDR3 length is 12 residues. The ends were cut back, 4 bases at V and 9 bases at J, with 11 bases in the middle. Germline V CDR1 and CDR2: SEHNR, FQNEAQ (reference sequence). The CDR3 DNA follows: TGTGCCAGCAGCTGGGAAGGGGGGACGCAGTATTTT. It yields the protein CASSWEGGTQYF.

The gene calls are TRBV18 and TRBJ2-7; D is uncertain. V was pared by 3 bases and J by 2 bases, with 11 bases between. CDR3 size: 14 residues. Germline V lookup: CDR1 KGHSH, CDR2 LQKENI. The chain's CDR3 is CASSPPGGPYEQYF. The CDR3 nucleotides read TGTGCCAGCTCACCGCCCGGCGGACCCTACGAGCAGTACTTC.

V and J are TRBV5-1 and TRBJ2-1; unclear D gene. V shed 1 base and J shed 2 bases, with 10 bases lying between them. The CDR3 runs 15 residues. In germline, CDR1 is SGHRS, CDR2 YFSETQ. Written as DNA, the CDR3 is TGCGCCAGCAGCTTGATAGAGCCTACCTACAATGAGCAGTTCTTC. It is translated as CASSLIEPTYNEQFF.

Worth noting for this clone: At the DNA level, this CDR3 is encoded by other sequences in the same sample as well. The CDR3 loop reads CASSLESLGRQGVYEQYF. CDR3 bases: TGTGCCAGCAGCTTAGAAAGTCTCGGGAGACAGGGGGTTTACGAGCAGTACTTC. The J gene is TRBJ2-7, the V gene TRBV11-3; 9 bases align to TRBD1. This CDR3 is built from 18 residues. V was clipped by 0 bases and J by 4 bases; unmatched bases: 13. Germline-derived CDR1 and CDR2 are SGHNT and YENEEA.

The chain joins TRBV9 to TRBJ1-5; D unresolved. The V gene's germline CDR1 is SGDLS and CDR2 YYNGEE. Trimming removed 0 bases from V and 1 base from J, with 5 bases in between. The CDR3 covers 14 residues. The CDR3 spells CASSVDGSNQPQHF. CDR3 coding DNA: TGTGCCAGCAGCGTAGATGGGAGCAATCAGCCCCAGCATTTT.

Comment on this clone: The same CDR3 arises from other DNA sequences in this sample as well. This chain joins TRBV4-3 and TRBJ2-5; no reliable D call. Germline CDR1 reads LGHNA; CDR2 reads YSLEER. Between the trimmed V and J ends, which lost 0 bases and 1 base, there was a span of 6 bases. The length of the CDR3 is 14 residues. CDR3 loop: CASSQDGRQETQYF. The CDR3 DNA sequence: TGCGCCAGCAGCCAAGACGGACGCCAAGAGACCCAGTACTTC.

This chain joins TRBV9 and TRBJ2-3, with TRBD2 identical over 9 bases. CDR3 length: 16 residues. Trimming at V came to 0 bases and at J to 0 bases, leaving 2 bases not matched to a gene. Germline V gives CDR1 SGDLS, CDR2 YYNGEE. CDR3 residues: CASSVATSGSTDTQYF. The CDR3 DNA reads TGTGCCAGCAGCGTAGCGACTAGCGGCAGCACAGATACGCAGTATTTT.

This chain joins TRBV18 and TRBJ2-5; D may be TRBD2 (6 bases). Germline V lookup: CDR1 KGHSH, CDR2 LQKENI. This CDR3 region has 13 residues. The ends were cut back, 3 bases at V and 4 bases at J, with 9 bases in the middle. CDR3 nucleotide sequence: TGTGCCAGCTCACCTTGGCGGGGAGAGACCCAGTACTTC. Translated: CASSPWRGETQYF.

The CDR3 sequence: CASSVADSLFSYEQYF. CDR3 nucleotides: TGTGCCAGCAGCGTAGCTGACAGCCTATTCTCCTACGAGCAGTACTTC. The chain employs TRBV9 and TRBJ2-7; tentative D call: TRBD1 (5 bases). Looked up from germline, CDR1 is SGDLS and CDR2 is YYNGEE. Trimming left V 0 bases short and J 0 bases short, with 13 bases between. This CDR3 comprises 16 residues.

J is TRBJ2-7 and V is TRBV7-9; the match to TRBD1 covers 8 bases. J lost 9 bases, V lost 5 bases, and 9 bases had no gene match. This CDR3 has 13 residues. Germline assignment: CDR1 SEHNR and CDR2 FQNEAQ (reference sequence). The DNA for the CDR3 is TGTGCCAGCAGCCCGGGACAGGACCTTCGGCAGTACTTC. It is translated as CASSPGQDLRQYF.